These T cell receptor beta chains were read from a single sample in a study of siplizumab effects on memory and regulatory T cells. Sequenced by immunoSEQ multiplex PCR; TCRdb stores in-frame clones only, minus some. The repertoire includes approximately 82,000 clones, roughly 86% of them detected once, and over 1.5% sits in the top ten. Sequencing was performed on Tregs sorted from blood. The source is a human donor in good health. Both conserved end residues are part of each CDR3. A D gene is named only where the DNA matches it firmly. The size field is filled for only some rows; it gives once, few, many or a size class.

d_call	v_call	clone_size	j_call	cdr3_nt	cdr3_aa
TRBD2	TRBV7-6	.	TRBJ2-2	TGTGCCAGCAGCCGACGGACTAGCGGCTCCGGGGAGCTGTTTTTT	CASSRRTSGSGELFF
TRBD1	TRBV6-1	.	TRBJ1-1	TGTGCCAGCAGTCGGGACAGGGCCAACACTGAAGCTTTCTTT	CASSRDRANTEAFF
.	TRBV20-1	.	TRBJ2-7	TGCAGTGCTAGGGGAAGGGACGAGCAGTACTTC	CSARGRDEQYF
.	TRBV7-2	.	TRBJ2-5	TGTGCCAGCAGCCTATTCCAAGGGACGGCTGGAGGAGAGACCCAGTACTTC	CASSLFQGTAGGETQYF
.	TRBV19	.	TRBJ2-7	TGTGCCAGTAGTCCCCGGACAGTCTCCTACGAGCAGTACTTC	CASSPRTVSYEQYF
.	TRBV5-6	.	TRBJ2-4	TGTGCCAGCAGCTCGGAGGGTCGTCAGTGGTTTCAGTACTTC	CASSSEGRQWFQYF
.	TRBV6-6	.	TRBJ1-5	TGTGCCAGCAGTTACGGCAGGGAGGGAGGTCAGCCCCAGCATTTT	CASSYGREGGQPQHF
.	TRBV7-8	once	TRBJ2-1	TGTGCCAGCAGGCGGGAAGGAATCCGACATAGCTCCTACAATGAGCAGTTCTTC	CASRREGIRHSSYNEQFF
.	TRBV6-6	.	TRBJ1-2	TGTGCCAGCAGTTACGGGCGCTATGGCTACACCTTC	CASSYGRYGYTF
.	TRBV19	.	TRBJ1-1	TGTGCCACTATACGGGCCCCGGGATACACTGAAGCTTTCTTT	CATIRAPGYTEAFF
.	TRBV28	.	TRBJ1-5	TGTGCCAGCACCATTGTCGGGTGGAGCAATCAGCCCCAGCATTTT	CASTIVGWSNQPQHF
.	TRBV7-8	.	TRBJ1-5	TGTGCCAGCAGCCCAGGGGCCCAGGTGGGACAGCCCCAGCATTTT	CASSPGAQVGQPQHF
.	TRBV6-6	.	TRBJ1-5	TGTGCCAGCAGTGGGAGTGGGAGCAATCAGCCCCAGCATTTT	CASSGSGSNQPQHF
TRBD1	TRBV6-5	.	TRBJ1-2	TGTGCCAGCGGGACAGGGTATGGCTACACCTTC	CASGTGYGYTF
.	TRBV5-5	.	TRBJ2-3	TGTGCCAGCAGCTTGGCGGGGCCTTCGACAGATACGCAGTATTTT	CASSLAGPSTDTQYF
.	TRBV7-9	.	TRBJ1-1	TGTGCCAGCAGCGTTCACAGGGACAACACTGAAGCTTTCTTT	CASSVHRDNTEAFF
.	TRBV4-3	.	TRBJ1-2	TGCGCCAGCAGCCAGATTCTGGGAGGGCGCTATGGCTACACCTTC	CASSQILGGRYGYTF
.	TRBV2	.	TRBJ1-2	TGTGCCAGCAATTGGGACGGCGATAACTATGGCTACACCTTC	CASNWDGDNYGYTF
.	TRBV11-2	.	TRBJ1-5	TGTGCCAGCAGCCAGGACGGTTTGGGCAATCAGCCCCAGCATTTT	CASSQDGLGNQPQHF
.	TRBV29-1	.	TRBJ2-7	TGCAGCGTTGACACAGCGGACCTTAGGGAGCAGTACTTC	CSVDTADLREQYF
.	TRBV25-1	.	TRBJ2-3	TGTGCCAGCAGTGAATATAGGGGACTAGATACGCAGTATTTT	CASSEYRGLDTQYF
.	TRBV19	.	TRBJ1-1	TGTGCCAGTAGTATCCCCAGCGGGCGCCCAGGCCTGAGGAACACTGAAGCTTTCTTT	CASSIPSGRPGLRNTEAFF
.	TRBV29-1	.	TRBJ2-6	TGCAGCGTTAGAGGTTCGGGGGCCTCTGGGGCCAACGTCCTGACTTTC	CSVRGSGASGANVLTF
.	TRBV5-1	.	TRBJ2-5	TGCGCCAGCAGTGGTTTCGAGACCCAGTACTTC	CASSGFETQYF
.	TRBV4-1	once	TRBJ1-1	TGCGCCAGCAGCCACGATTATCCTACAGGGCCAGAAGCTTTCTTT	CASSHDYPTGPEAFF
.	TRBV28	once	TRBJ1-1	TGTGCCAGCCGGGACGGACCCAACACTGAAGCTTTCTTT	CASRDGPNTEAFF
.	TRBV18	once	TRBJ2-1	TGTGCCAGCTCACCACGGCAGGGCTCAAACAATGAGCAGTTCTTC	CASSPRQGSNNEQFF
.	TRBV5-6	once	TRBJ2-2	TGTGCCAGCAGCTTAACAGGGCGGGTCACCGGGGAGCTGTTTTTT	CASSLTGRVTGELFF
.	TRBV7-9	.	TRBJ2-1	TGTGCCAGTACGCACAACAATGAGCAGTTCTTC	CASTHNNEQFF
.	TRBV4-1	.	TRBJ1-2	TGCGCCAGCAGCCAAGGGGTCGCGGCCCGAGCTAACTATGGCTACACCTTC	CASSQGVAARANYGYTF